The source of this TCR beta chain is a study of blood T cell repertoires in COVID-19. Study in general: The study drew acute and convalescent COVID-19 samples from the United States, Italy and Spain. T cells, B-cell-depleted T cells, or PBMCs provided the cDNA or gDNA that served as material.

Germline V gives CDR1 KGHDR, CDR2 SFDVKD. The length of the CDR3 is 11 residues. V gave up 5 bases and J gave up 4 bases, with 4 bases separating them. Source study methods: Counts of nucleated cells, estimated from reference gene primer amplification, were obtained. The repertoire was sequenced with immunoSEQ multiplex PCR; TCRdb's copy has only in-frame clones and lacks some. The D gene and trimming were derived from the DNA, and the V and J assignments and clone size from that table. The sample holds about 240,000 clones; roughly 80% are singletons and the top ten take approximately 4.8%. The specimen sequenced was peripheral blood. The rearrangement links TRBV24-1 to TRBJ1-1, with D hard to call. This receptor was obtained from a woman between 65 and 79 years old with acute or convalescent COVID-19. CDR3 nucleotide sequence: TGTGCCACCAGTGGAGGCACTGAAGCTTTCTTT. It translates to CATSGGTEAFF.